The 11 T cell receptor beta chains presented below share a single source sample, sequenced in a study of blood T cell repertoires in COVID-19. Profiling relied on immunoSEQ multiplex PCR, and the TCRdb table lists in-frame clones only, not all of them. The sample lists about 290,000 clones; roughly 80% were seen once. The material sequenced was peripheral blood. The receptor source for this set is a woman aged 50 to 60 with active or convalescent COVID-19.

The sample holds a few counts of this clone. The rearrangement links TRBV10-3 to TRBJ2-1, with 10 positions matching TRBD1. The germline V gene encodes CDR1 ENHRY and CDR2 SYGVKD. The junction had 8 bases not matched to a gene; V was cut back by 4 bases and J by 8 bases. The CDR3 has 15 residues. The CDR3 nucleotides are TGTGCCATCAGTGGGCAGGACAGGGGGATCGATGAGCAGTTCTTC. Translated, it gives CAISGQDRGIDEQFF.

The chain carries TRBV6-1 and TRBJ1-1; TRBD1 matches at 9 bases. Germline-derived CDR1 and CDR2 are MNHNS and SASEGT. CDR3 size: 16 residues. V shed 1 base, J shed 0 bases, and the junction held 3 bases outside the gene matches. DNA of the CDR3: TGTGCCAGCAGTGAAGTTGGGACAGGGTTGAACACTGAAGCTTTCTTT. This codes for CASSEVGTGLNTEAFF.

This chain connects TRBV7-9 to TRBJ1-4; the D gene is possibly TRBD1 (6 bases). The CDR3 totals 16 residues. Between the trimmed V and J ends, which lost 3 bases and 0 bases, there was a span of 11 bases. Germline values: CDR1 SEHNR, CDR2 FQNEAQ (reference sequence). The CDR3 DNA reads as TGTGCCAGCAGCTTGCGAGGGGGAGCAACTAATGAAAAACTGTTTTTT. Translation gives CASSLRGGATNEKLFF.

J is TRBJ2-7 and V is TRBV28, with 11 bases that match TRBD2. Germline V gene sequence: CDR1 MDHEN, CDR2 SYDVKM. V was clipped by 1 base and J by 0 bases; unmatched bases: 20. The CDR3 consists of 22 residues. The CDR3 DNA reads TGTGCCAGCAGTTTATTAGGGTCGGGACTAGCGGCCCGGAGGGCCCCCTCCTACGAGCAGTACTTC. Translation gives CASSLLGSGLAARRAPSYEQYF.

The rearrangement links TRBV14 to TRBJ1-3; 8 nucleotides match TRBD1. Looked up from germline, CDR1 is SGHDN and CDR2 is FVKESK. Trimming removed 0 bases from V and 3 bases from J; junction bases left unmatched: 7. The CDR3 is 17 amino acids. CDR3 sequence reads: CASSQDLRQGLGNTIYF. The CDR3 DNA reads as TGTGCCAGCAGCCAAGATCTTCGACAGGGGCTTGGAAACACCATATATTTT.

This clone showed up just a few times. This chain connects TRBV19 to TRBJ2-2, with no clear D. Germline V lookup: CDR1 LNHDA, CDR2 SQIVND (reference sequence). The ends were cut back, 6 bases at V and 7 bases at J, with 9 bases in the middle. The CDR3 is made up of 12 amino acids. CDR3 amino acids: CASSPTHGELFF. In nucleotides, the CDR3 is TGTGCCAGTAGCCCAACTCACGGGGAGCTGTTTTTT.

The V call is TRBV19, the J call TRBJ2-1; 9 bases align to TRBD1. The CDR3 is made up of 14 amino acids. Germline trimming cut 4 bases from V and 7 bases from J; bases unmatched to any gene: 5. CDR1 is LNHDA, CDR2 SQIVND, per germline (reference sequence). This chain's CDR3 is CASSTGQGRNEQFF. The DNA for the CDR3 is TGTGCCAGTAGTACCGGACAGGGGAGGAATGAGCAGTTCTTC. Using reference TRBV19 and TRBJ2-1 for the parts outside the CDR3, the full variable domain is DGGITQSPKYLFRKEGQNVTLSCEQNLNHDAMYWYRQDPGQGLRLIYYSQIVNDFQKGDIAEGYSVSREKKESFPLTVTSAQKNPTAFYLCASSTGQGRNEQFFGPGTRLTVL.

The chain combines TRBV9 with TRBJ2-7, with TRBD2 as a possible D gene (6 bases). Germline V lookup: CDR1 SGDLS, CDR2 YYNGEE. The ends were cut back, 1 base at V and 7 bases at J, with 21 bases in the middle. The CDR3 runs to 16 residues. Written as DNA, the CDR3 is TGTGCCAGCAGCGTAAATTCAGGGCCTAACGCGGGGGAGCAGTACTTC. Translated: CASSVNSGPNAGEQYF.

To note about this clone: The sample holds other DNA sequences that translate to the same CDR3. This chain's CDR3 is CASSLSGDGYTF. In nucleotides, the CDR3 is TGTGCCAGCAGTTTATCAGGCGATGGCTACACCTTC. The chain joins TRBV12-3 or TRBV12-4 to TRBJ1-2; D gene ambiguous. V was pared by 2 bases and J by 6 bases, with 7 bases between. The CDR3 runs 12 residues.

V is TRBV28 and J is TRBJ2-3, with 9 bases matching TRBD1. The V gene's germline CDR1 is MDHEN and CDR2 SYDVKM. The CDR3 spans 16 residues. J gave up 0 bases and V 5 bases, and 6 bases lay outside the gene matches. The CDR3 sequence is CASSTPGQGSTDTQYF. Here the CDR3 DNA reads TGTGCCAGCAGTACCCCGGGACAGGGAAGCACAGATACGCAGTATTTT.

As to this clone: This may arise from a read error, as a much more abundant clone is one base away. The chain's CDR3 is CASSLTVNTEAFF. The CDR3 DNA is TGTGCCAGCAGCTTGACAGTGAACACTGAAGCTTTCTTT. The rearrangement links TRBV7-9 to TRBJ1-1; a weak D match, TRBD1 (5 bases). Trimming stripped 3 bases from V and 0 bases from J, with 5 bases between. Germline CDR1 reads SEHNR; CDR2 reads FQNEAQ (reference sequence). This CDR3 has 13 residues.